The 28 T cell receptor beta chains reported below all come from one sample, sequenced in a study of vaccination effects on CD4 cells after COVID-19. Scientists isolated CD4+ T cells after a roughly 10-day culture period ended. Documented for the person is a PCR-confirmed SARS-CoV-2 infection occurring between March and December 2020. Participants each got two BNT162b2 or mRNA-1273 vaccine doses. No antigen has been assigned to these receptors. Profiling relied on immunoSEQ multiplex PCR, and the TCRdb table lists in-frame clones only, not all of them. The sample includes 40,000 to 45,000 clones, over 65% of them seen just once. The sequences come from CD4+ T cells from PBMCs cultured without peptide, collected after COVID-19 vaccination. These receptors were obtained from a human donor who had a prior SARS-CoV-2 infection.

The chain carries TRBV3-1 (or the pseudogene TRBV3-2) and TRBJ2-5; possibly TRBD2 for D (6 bases). V gave up 4 bases and J gave up 5 bases, with 11 bases separating them. CDR1 is LGHDT and CDR2 is YNNKEL in the germline V gene (reference sequence). The CDR3 extends over 13 amino acids. This chain's CDR3 is CASSPSSAETQYF. CDR3 nucleotides: TGTGCCAGCAGCCCCTCTAGCGCGGAGACCCAGTACTTC.

The rearrangement joins TRBV23-1 to TRBJ1-5, with D unclear. TRBV23-1 is assigned to the ORF class and has an uncertain function. The ends were cut back, 4 bases at V and 4 bases at J, with 11 bases in the middle. This CDR3 comprises 14 residues. In nucleotides, the CDR3 is TGCGCCAGCAGTCCACCACATACGAATCAGCCCCAGCATTTT. Its protein product is CASSPPHTNQPQHF.

The chain couples TRBV13 to TRBJ1-1, with 12 bases that match TRBD1. After removal of 3 bases from V and 4 bases from J, the junction contained 9 bases not matched to a gene. The CDR3 is 17 amino acids. Germline V gene data show CDR1 as PRHDT and CDR2 as FYEKMQ (reference sequence). In DNA, the CDR3 is TGTGCCAGCAGCTTCTCAACGGGACAGGGGGCGGCCACTGAAGCTTTCTTT. It yields the protein CASSFSTGQGAATEAFF.

This chain connects TRBV5-1 to TRBJ2-5, with 13 bases aligning to TRBD2. CDR3 length: 16 residues. The germline gives CDR1 SGHRS, CDR2 YFSETQ. Germline trimming cut 1 base from V and 5 bases from J; bases unmatched to any gene: 5. The CDR3 loop reads CASSLFGLAGVETQYF. The CDR3 DNA follows: TGCGCCAGCAGCTTGTTTGGACTAGCGGGAGTCGAGACCCAGTACTTC.

This clone was seen a handful of times. V gene TRBV25-1 combines with J gene TRBJ1-2, with TRBD1 matching 9 bases. Trimming removed 5 bases from V and 3 bases from J; junction bases left unmatched: 4. CDR1 and CDR2 from the germline V gene are MGHDK and SYGVNS. The CDR3 length is 14 residues. For the CDR3, the DNA is TGTGCCAGCAGTAACAGGGGGCGCGACTATGGCTACACCTTC. Residues: CASSNRGRDYGYTF.

The rearrangement joins TRBV19 to TRBJ2-5; D tentatively reads TRBD1 or TRBD2 (5 bases each). This CDR3 is 15 amino acids long. Looked up from germline, CDR1 is LNHDA and CDR2 is SQIVND (reference sequence). The V end lost 5 bases, the J end lost 10 bases, and 23 bases lay between the germline ends. CDR3 region: CASSGTGPGVYGQYF. The CDR3 nucleotides are TGTGCCAGTAGTGGAACGGGACCCGGGGTGTACGGCCAGTACTTC.

The genes are TRBV3-1 (or the pseudogene TRBV3-2) and TRBJ1-4; D remains unclear. Trimming shortened V by 1 base and J by 6 bases, and 12 bases separated the two germline ends. Germline-derived CDR1 and CDR2 are LGHDT and YNNKEL (reference sequence). This CDR3 is built from 15 residues. The CDR3 loop reads CASSQVPRSYEKLFF. DNA for the CDR3: TGTGCCAGCAGCCAAGTTCCCCGGAGTTATGAAAAACTGTTTTTT.

This clone has only one observation. J is TRBJ1-4 and V is TRBV7-3; D unclear. The V end lost 7 bases, the J end lost 8 bases, and 17 bases lay between the germline ends. The CDR3 totals 14 residues. Germline assignment: CDR1 SGHTA and CDR2 FQGTGA. The CDR3 region is CASKGRVEGEKLFF. The CDR3, as DNA: TGTGCCAGCAAGGGTCGGGTCGAGGGCGAAAAACTGTTTTTT.

This chain joins TRBV2 and TRBJ1-5; D perhaps matches TRBD1 (5 bases). The CDR3 is 14 residues long. Trimming left V 4 bases short and J 5 bases short, with 12 bases between. Germline CDR1 SNHLY, CDR2 FYNNEI. The CDR3 protein is CASSGTGGHQPQHF. For the CDR3, the DNA is TGTGCCAGCAGTGGAACAGGCGGCCATCAGCCCCAGCATTTT.

V usage is TRBV29-1 and J usage is TRBJ1-1, with D uncertain. V was trimmed by 3 bases and J by 6 bases, leaving 8 bases between them. There are 11 residues in the CDR3. Germline V gene lookup returns CDR1 SQVTM and CDR2 ANQGSEA. CDR3 DNA sequence: TGCAGCGTTGATAGTGTTCCTGAAGCTTTCTTT. Its protein is CSVDSVPEAFF. The full variable domain, in which reference TRBV29-1 and TRBJ1-1 provide the parts outside the CDR3, is SAVISQKPSRDICQRGTSLTIQCQVDSQVTMMFWYRQQPGQSLTLIATANQGSEATYESGFVIDKFPISRPNLTFSTLTVSNMSPEDSSIYLCSVDSVPEAFFGQGTRLTVV.

This clone was counted only a few times. J is TRBJ1-1 and V is TRBV2; TRBD1 agrees at 7 bases. After removal of 8 bases from V and 7 bases from J, the junction contained 10 bases not matched to a gene. The length of the CDR3 is 13 residues. The germline V gene encodes CDR1 SNHLY and CDR2 FYNNEI. The CDR3 DNA is TGTGCCAGCGGAAGAAGGGGGCTCGATGAAGCTTTCTTT. Translation gives CASGRRGLDEAFF. Full variable domain (rest looked up from reference TRBV2 and TRBJ1-1): EPEVTQTPSHQVTQMGQEVILRCVPISNHLYFYWYRQILGQKVEFLVSFYNNEISEKSEIFDDQFSVERPDGSNFTLKIRSTKLEDSAMYFCASGRRGLDEAFFGQGTRLTVV.

The J gene is TRBJ2-7, the V gene TRBV9, with a possible D match to TRBD2 (5 bases). The germline V gene encodes CDR1 SGDLS and CDR2 YYNGEE. The CDR3 extends over 15 amino acids. The germline V and J ends were trimmed by 0 bases and 2 bases, with 12 bases remaining between them. In nucleotides, the CDR3 is TGTGCCAGCAGCGTAGCAACGGGATCCGCCTACGAGCAGTACTTC. Translating gives CASSVATGSAYEQYF.

The genes are TRBV10-3 and TRBJ2-1; tentative D call: TRBD2 (7 bases). The germline V gene encodes CDR1 ENHRY and CDR2 SYGVKD. V shed 4 bases and J shed 0 bases, with 16 bases lying between them. This CDR3 comprises 17 residues. The CDR3 DNA reads TGTGCCATCAGTGGGGGGGGCGGCGCGAGCTCCTACAATGAGCAGTTCTTC. Translation: CAISGGGGASSYNEQFF.

The chain has TRBV6-5 and TRBJ1-2; D is perhaps TRBD1 (5 bases). V lost 6 bases to trimming and J lost 2 bases, with 13 bases between them. CDR3 length equals 14 residues. Per germline, CDR1 MNHEY and CDR2 SVGAGI. The CDR3 protein is CASRQGQENYGYTF. In nucleotides, the CDR3 is TGTGCCAGCAGGCAAGGACAAGAGAACTATGGCTACACCTTC.

This clone was detected only a few times. This rearrangement joins TRBV19 to TRBJ2-1, with 8 bases fitting TRBD1. Looked up from germline, CDR1 is LNHDA and CDR2 is SQIVND (reference sequence). V lost 5 bases and J lost 5; bases outside the gene matches: 14. CDR3 length equals 17 residues. CDR3 residues: CASSQGQVVFQNNEQFF. The CDR3 DNA is TGTGCCAGTAGTCAGGGACAGGTAGTTTTCCAAAACAATGAGCAGTTCTTC. The full variable domain, its missing parts supplied by reference TRBV19 and TRBJ2-1, is DGGITQSPKYLFRKEGQNVTLSCEQNLNHDAMYWYRQDPGQGLRLIYYSQIVNDFQKGDIAEGYSVSREKKESFPLTVTSAQKNPTAFYLCASSQGQVVFQNNEQFFGPGTRLTVL.

The chain links TRBV6-5 to TRBJ2-7, with 8 bases identical to TRBD2. The CDR3 totals 14 residues. V shed 1 base, J shed 6 bases, and the junction held 5 bases outside the gene matches. CDR1 and CDR2 (germline): MNHEY, SVGAGI. The CDR3 DNA is TGTGCCAGCAGTTACTACAGCGGGAGTGGCGAGCAGTACTTC. This translates into CASSYYSGSGEQYF.

This chain joins TRBV4-1 and TRBJ2-1; D perhaps matches TRBD2 (5 bases). Trimming pared 4 bases from V and 7 bases from J, leaving 11 bases between. This CDR3 is built from 13 residues. Germline V gene sequence: CDR1 MGHRA, CDR2 YSYEKL. The CDR3, as DNA: TGCGCCAGCAGCCGACTACCCTGGAATGAGCAGTTCTTC. Encoded protein: CASSRLPWNEQFF.

The chain recombines TRBV15 with TRBJ2-5; no reliable D call. The CDR3 contains 12 residues. Trimming stripped 1 base from V and 5 bases from J, with 5 bases between. CDR1 is LNHNV, CDR2 YYDKDF, per germline (reference sequence). CDR3 loop: CATSRGYETQYF. As DNA, the CDR3 is TGTGCCACCAGCAGAGGGTATGAGACCCAGTACTTC.

The chain uses TRBV14 and TRBJ2-7, with 8 bases matching TRBD1. Germline assignment: CDR1 SGHDN and CDR2 FVKESK. The CDR3 extends over 14 amino acids. Trimming at V came to 6 bases and at J to 0 bases, leaving 4 bases not matched to a gene. CDR3: CASRRTGSSYEQYF. The CDR3 coding sequence is TGTGCCAGCAGACGGACAGGGAGCTCCTACGAGCAGTACTTC.

Regarding this clone: The same CDR3 arises from other DNA sequences in this sample as well. V is TRBV20-1 and J is TRBJ1-2; possibly TRBD1 for D (5 bases). The germline V and J ends were trimmed by 5 bases and 5 bases, with 9 bases remaining between them. CDR3 length: 11 amino acids. CDR1 and CDR2 (germline): DFQATT, SNEGSKA (reference sequence). CDR3 sequence reads: CSAGGDYGYTF. The CDR3 DNA is TGCAGTGCTGGGGGGGATTATGGCTACACCTTC.

J is TRBJ2-2 and V is TRBV5-1; D is possibly TRBD2 (5 bases). Germline V CDR1 and CDR2: SGHRS, YFSETQ. With 5 bases removed from V and 4 bases from J, the gap between germline ends came to 18 bases. The CDR3 consists of 16 residues. DNA of the CDR3: TGCGCCAGCAGTTTGTACGGCTCAGGAGGCACCGGGGAGCTGTTTTTT. This translates into CASSLYGSGGTGELFF.

The chain employs TRBV10-3 and TRBJ2-1; D not certain. Germline CDR1 reads ENHRY; CDR2 reads SYGVKD. The CDR3 loop spans 14 amino acids. V was pared by 3 bases and J by 0 bases, with 6 bases between. The CDR3 nucleotides are TGTGCCATCAGTGACAGGACCTCCTACAATGAGCAGTTCTTC. Translating it yields CAISDRTSYNEQFF.

The chain uses TRBV5-1 and TRBJ1-1; 7 bases are a match to TRBD1. J lost 4 bases, V lost 0 bases, and 6 bases had no gene match. CDR3 length: 15 residues. Per the germline V gene, CDR1 is SGHRS and CDR2 is YFSETQ. In DNA form, the CDR3 reads TGCGCCAGCAGCTTGGGCACCAGGGGGAGCACTGAAGCTTTCTTT. This codes for CASSLGTRGSTEAFF.

The chain is built from TRBV2 and TRBJ1-5; 8 nucleotides match TRBD1. Trimming took 2 bases from V and 11 from J; bases not matched to a gene: 2. Looked up from germline, CDR1 is SNHLY and CDR2 is FYNNEI. The CDR3 is made up of 12 amino acids. The CDR3 reads CASSEWGQAQHF. The CDR3 DNA is TGTGCCAGCAGTGAATGGGGACAGGCCCAGCATTTT.

The rearrangement links TRBV5-1 to TRBJ2-7, with D perhaps given as TRBD1 or TRBD2 (5 bases each). Germline values: CDR1 SGHRS, CDR2 YFSETQ. V was pared by 4 bases and J by 2 bases, with 22 bases between. The CDR3 extends over 17 amino acids. The CDR3 DNA follows: TGCGCCAGCAGCCGGGATAGAATCGACAGCGTAACCTACGAGCAGTACTTC. Translating it yields CASSRDRIDSVTYEQYF.

This clone was observed a single time. The chain links TRBV5-1 to TRBJ2-5, with 7 bases identical to TRBD1. CDR1 and CDR2 from the germline V gene are SGHRS and YFSETQ. There are 14 residues in the CDR3. V dropped 4 bases and J dropped 5; count of bases not matched to a gene: 8. The CDR3 spells CASSLRGRGETQYF. The CDR3 bases are TGCGCCAGCAGCCTGAGGGGGCGCGGGGAGACCCAGTACTTC.

The rearrangement links TRBV9 to TRBJ1-2, with 8 bases identical to TRBD1. CDR3 length: 12 amino acids. Germline-derived CDR1 and CDR2 are SGDLS and YYNGEE. After removal of 1 base from V and 14 bases from J, the junction contained 7 bases not matched to a gene. CDR3 in DNA: TGTGCCAGCAGCGTACATCAGGGGGCGAGGACCTTC. It specifies CASSVHQGARTF.

This clone was seen once. The chain employs TRBV6-5 and TRBJ2-7, with D hard to call. The V and J ends lost 7 bases and 2 bases respectively, with 15 bases between them. Germline assignment: CDR1 MNHEY and CDR2 SVGAGI. CDR3 length equals 14 residues. This CDR3 is CASTFQVKPYEQYF. DNA of the CDR3: TGTGCCAGCACTTTTCAGGTTAAGCCCTACGAGCAGTACTTC.